Listed below are T cell receptor beta chains from one sample, sequenced in a study of T cell responses to AZD1222 COVID-19 vaccine. The repertoire was sequenced with immunoSEQ multiplex PCR; TCRdb's copy has only in-frame clones and lacks some. Found here are about 180,000 clones, around nine tenths of them singletons; the top ten hold 2.6%. Here the sequenced sample was peripheral blood, taken on day 0 of AZD1222 vaccination. All receptors derive from an adult in good health. Both conserved end residues are part of each CDR3. Fields, in order: V gene, J gene, clone size, D gene, CDR3 DNA, CDR3 protein. A D gene is named only where the DNA matches it firmly. Clone size, where shown, is once, few, many, or a class for clones that have expanded.

v_call: TRBV4-1
j_call: TRBJ1-5
clone_size: -
d_call: -
cdr3_nt: TGCGCCAGCAGCCAAACTTGGGGCAGGGAATATCAGCCCCAGCATTTT
cdr3_aa: CASSQTWGREYQPQHF

v_call: TRBV30
j_call: TRBJ1-1
clone_size: -
d_call: -
cdr3_nt: TGTGCCTGGACCTCCGGGGGAACTGAAGCTTTCTTT
cdr3_aa: CAWTSGGTEAFF

v_call: TRBV6-5
j_call: TRBJ2-5
clone_size: -
d_call: -
cdr3_nt: TGTGCCAGCAGTACGGGTTACGCCCAAGAGACCCAGTACTTC
cdr3_aa: CASSTGYAQETQYF

v_call: TRBV5-1
j_call: TRBJ2-7
clone_size: -
d_call: -
cdr3_nt: TGCGCCAGCAGCCGGACTGGCCTCTACGAGCAGTACTTC
cdr3_aa: CASSRTGLYEQYF

v_call: TRBV5-5
j_call: TRBJ1-1
clone_size: -
d_call: TRBD1
cdr3_nt: TGTGCCAGCAGCTTCGGGACAGGGATAATGAACACTGAAGCTTTCTTT
cdr3_aa: CASSFGTGIMNTEAFF

v_call: TRBV5-5
j_call: TRBJ2-1
clone_size: -
d_call: TRBD2
cdr3_nt: TGTGCCAGCAGGAGACTAGCGGGCCCAACAAATGAGCAGTTCTTC
cdr3_aa: CASRRLAGPTNEQFF

v_call: TRBV18
j_call: TRBJ2-5
clone_size: -
d_call: -
cdr3_nt: TGTGCCAGCTCACCACTAGCGAGGGAGACCCAGTACTTC
cdr3_aa: CASSPLARETQYF

v_call: TRBV7-9
j_call: TRBJ2-7
clone_size: -
d_call: -
cdr3_nt: TGTGCCAGCAGCTTAGCTCCCTACGAGCAGTACTTC
cdr3_aa: CASSLAPYEQYF

v_call: TRBV19
j_call: TRBJ1-1
clone_size: once
d_call: TRBD1
cdr3_nt: TGTGCCAGTACCGCCGGACAGGGAATAACTGAAGCTTTCTTT
cdr3_aa: CASTAGQGITEAFF

v_call: TRBV30
j_call: TRBJ1-2
clone_size: -
d_call: TRBD1
cdr3_nt: TGTGCCTGGAACGGCGAGTGGTGGGACAGGGCAGGTGGCTACACCTTC
cdr3_aa: CAWNGEWWDRAGGYTF

v_call: TRBV7-9
j_call: TRBJ2-7
clone_size: -
d_call: TRBD1
cdr3_nt: TGTGCCAGCAGCTTAGGATGGGACAGGGGGCGCTACGAGCAGTACTTC
cdr3_aa: CASSLGWDRGRYEQYF

v_call: TRBV5-1
j_call: TRBJ1-1
clone_size: -
d_call: -
cdr3_nt: TGCGCCAGCAGCCGGACTGGGAACACTGAAGCTTTCTTT
cdr3_aa: CASSRTGNTEAFF

v_call: TRBV7-2
j_call: TRBJ1-3
clone_size: -
d_call: -
cdr3_nt: TGTGCCAGCAGCCTGGACACTACCTCTGGAAACACCATATATTTT
cdr3_aa: CASSLDTTSGNTIYF

v_call: TRBV5-6
j_call: TRBJ1-1
clone_size: -
d_call: TRBD1
cdr3_nt: TGTGCCAGCAGCTTTGACAGGGACACTGAAGCTTTCTTT
cdr3_aa: CASSFDRDTEAFF

v_call: TRBV19
j_call: TRBJ2-1
clone_size: -
d_call: TRBD1
cdr3_nt: TGTGCCAGTAGTATAGATCCCCTCCGACAGGGGGCGGGCTCCTACAATGAGCAGTTCTTC
cdr3_aa: CASSIDPLRQGAGSYNEQFF

v_call: TRBV27
j_call: TRBJ1-1
clone_size: once
d_call: TRBD1
cdr3_nt: TGTGCCAGCAGTTTCAGGGGGCCCTCTGAAGCTTTCTTT
cdr3_aa: CASSFRGPSEAFF

v_call: TRBV19
j_call: TRBJ2-1
clone_size: -
d_call: TRBD1
cdr3_nt: TGTGCCAGTAGTATAACCAGGGGGCAAAATGAGCAGTTCTTC
cdr3_aa: CASSITRGQNEQFF

v_call: TRBV12-3/TRBV12-4
j_call: TRBJ1-2
clone_size: -
d_call: -
cdr3_nt: TGTGCCAGCAGAAACCCGGGACAAGATGGCTACACCTTC
cdr3_aa: CASRNPGQDGYTF

v_call: TRBV7-2
j_call: TRBJ2-5
clone_size: -
d_call: TRBD2
cdr3_nt: TGTGCCAGCAGCGCGCCGGGACTAGGAGAGACCCAGTACTTC
cdr3_aa: CASSAPGLGETQYF

v_call: TRBV19
j_call: TRBJ1-5
clone_size: -
d_call: TRBD1
cdr3_nt: TGTGCCAGTAGTATTCAGGGTATCCAGGGGGCGCGTCCAAGCAATCAGCCCCAGCATTTT
cdr3_aa: CASSIQGIQGARPSNQPQHF

v_call: TRBV7-9
j_call: TRBJ1-1
clone_size: -
d_call: TRBD1
cdr3_nt: TGTGCCAGCAGCTTCCGACAGGGAATGAACACTGAAGCTTTCTTT
cdr3_aa: CASSFRQGMNTEAFF

v_call: TRBV12-5
j_call: TRBJ1-5
clone_size: -
d_call: -
cdr3_nt: TGTGCTAGTGGTTTGGGCGACGGGGGCAATCAGCCCCAGCATTTT
cdr3_aa: CASGLGDGGNQPQHF

v_call: TRBV5-1
j_call: TRBJ2-3
clone_size: -
d_call: TRBD1
cdr3_nt: TGCGCCAGCAGCTCTAATCCGGGACAGGGGCAAGATACGCAGTATTTT
cdr3_aa: CASSSNPGQGQDTQYF

v_call: TRBV19
j_call: TRBJ1-1
clone_size: -
d_call: -
cdr3_nt: TGTGCCAGTAGTATCGGGGGGACCAAAGCTTTCTTT
cdr3_aa: CASSIGGTKAFF

v_call: TRBV19
j_call: TRBJ2-7
clone_size: -
d_call: -
cdr3_nt: TGTGCCAGTACTAATAGCGTTGGCTCCTACGAGCAGTACTTC
cdr3_aa: CASTNSVGSYEQYF

v_call: TRBV7-9
j_call: TRBJ2-1
clone_size: once
d_call: TRBD2
cdr3_nt: TGTGCCAGCAGCTCCGGACCACGGGGGGAGTTCTTC
cdr3_aa: CASSSGPRGEFF

v_call: TRBV19
j_call: TRBJ2-3
clone_size: -
d_call: TRBD2
cdr3_nt: TGTGCCAGTAGCCTGGGACTAGCGGGGAACACAGATACGCAGTATTTT
cdr3_aa: CASSLGLAGNTDTQYF

v_call: TRBV15
j_call: TRBJ2-3
clone_size: once
d_call: TRBD2
cdr3_nt: TGTGCCACCAGCAGAGATGGCTTGTTGGCGGGAGAAGGGGGCACAGATACGCAGTATTTT
cdr3_aa: CATSRDGLLAGEGGTDTQYF

v_call: TRBV2
j_call: TRBJ1-2
clone_size: -
d_call: -
cdr3_nt: TGTGCCAGCAGCAGCACCGGGTCCAAGTATGGCTACACCTTC
cdr3_aa: CASSSTGSKYGYTF

v_call: TRBV5-1
j_call: TRBJ2-2
clone_size: -
d_call: -
cdr3_nt: TGCGCCAGCAGCTATGCGGAGACAAACACCGGGGAGCTGTTTTTT
cdr3_aa: CASSYAETNTGELFF

v_call: TRBV30
j_call: TRBJ2-1
clone_size: once
d_call: TRBD2
cdr3_nt: TGTGCCTGGGGAGACAGCGGGAGGTATAATGAGCAGTTCTTC
cdr3_aa: CAWGDSGRYNEQFF

v_call: TRBV5-4
j_call: TRBJ2-3
clone_size: once
d_call: -
cdr3_nt: TGTGCCAGCAGCTTGGGGAGTACTAGCACAGATACGCAGTATTTT
cdr3_aa: CASSLGSTSTDTQYF